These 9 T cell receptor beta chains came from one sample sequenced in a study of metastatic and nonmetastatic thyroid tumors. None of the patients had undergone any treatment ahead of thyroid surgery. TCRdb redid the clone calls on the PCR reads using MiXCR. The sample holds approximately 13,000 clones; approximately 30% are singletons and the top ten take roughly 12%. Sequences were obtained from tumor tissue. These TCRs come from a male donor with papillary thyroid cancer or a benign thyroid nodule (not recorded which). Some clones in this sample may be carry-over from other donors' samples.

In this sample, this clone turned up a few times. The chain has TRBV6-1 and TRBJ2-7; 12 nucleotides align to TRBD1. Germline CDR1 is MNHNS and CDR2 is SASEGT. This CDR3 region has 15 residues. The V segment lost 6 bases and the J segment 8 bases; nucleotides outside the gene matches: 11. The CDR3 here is CASRKGGTGGSKQYF. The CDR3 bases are TGTGCCAGCAGAAAGGGGGGGACAGGGGGCAGTAAGCAGTACTTC.

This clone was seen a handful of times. CDR3 region: CASSLGSTYEQYF. For the CDR3, the DNA is TGTGCCAGCAGCTTAGGAAGTACCTACGAGCAGTACTTC. The gene calls are TRBV11-2 and TRBJ2-7; D gene uncertain. Per germline, CDR1 SGHAT and CDR2 FQNNGV. Trimming shortened V by 1 base and J by 2 bases, and 6 bases separated the two germline ends. This CDR3 is 13 amino acids long.

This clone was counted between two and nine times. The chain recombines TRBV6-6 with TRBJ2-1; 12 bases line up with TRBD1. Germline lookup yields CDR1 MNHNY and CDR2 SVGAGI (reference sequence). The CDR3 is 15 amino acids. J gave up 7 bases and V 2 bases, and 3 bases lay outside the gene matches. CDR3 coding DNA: TGTGCCAGCAGTTACCCGGGACAGGGGGCGAATGAGCAGTTCTTC. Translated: CASSYPGQGANEQFF.

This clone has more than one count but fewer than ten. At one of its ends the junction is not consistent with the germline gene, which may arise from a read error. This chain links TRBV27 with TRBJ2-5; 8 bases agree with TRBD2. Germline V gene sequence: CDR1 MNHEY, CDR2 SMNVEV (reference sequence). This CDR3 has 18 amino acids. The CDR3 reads CAISSGLSGGPGQETQYF. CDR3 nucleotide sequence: TGTGCCATCAGTTCCGGTCTATCGGGAGGGCCTGGCCAAGAGACCCAGTACTTC.

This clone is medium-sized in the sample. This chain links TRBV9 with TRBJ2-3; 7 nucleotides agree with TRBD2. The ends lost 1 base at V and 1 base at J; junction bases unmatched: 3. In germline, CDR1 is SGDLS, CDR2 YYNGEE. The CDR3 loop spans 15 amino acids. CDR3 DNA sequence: TGTGCCAGCAGCGTACTGGCGGGGGGCACAGATACGCAGTATTTT. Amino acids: CASSVLAGGTDTQYF.

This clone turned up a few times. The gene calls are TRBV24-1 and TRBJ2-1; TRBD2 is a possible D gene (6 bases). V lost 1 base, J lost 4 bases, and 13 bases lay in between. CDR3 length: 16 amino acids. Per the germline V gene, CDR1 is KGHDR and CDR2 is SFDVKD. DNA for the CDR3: TGTGCCACCAGTGATTTCCGGGAGTCTGCGTACAATGAGCAGTTCTTC. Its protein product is CATSDFRESAYNEQFF.

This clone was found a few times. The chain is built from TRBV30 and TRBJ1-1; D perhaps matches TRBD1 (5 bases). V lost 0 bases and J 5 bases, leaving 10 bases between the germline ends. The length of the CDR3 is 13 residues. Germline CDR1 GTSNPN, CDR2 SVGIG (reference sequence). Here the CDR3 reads CAWSVWGGTEAFF. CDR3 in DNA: TGTGCCTGGAGTGTCTGGGGGGGAACTGAAGCTTTCTTT.

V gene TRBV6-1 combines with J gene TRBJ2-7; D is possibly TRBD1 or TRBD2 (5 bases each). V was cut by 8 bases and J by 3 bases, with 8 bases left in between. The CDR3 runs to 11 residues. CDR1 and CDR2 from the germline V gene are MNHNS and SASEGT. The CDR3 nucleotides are TGTGCCAGCGGGACGTTCTACGAGCAGTACTTC. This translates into CASGTFYEQYF.

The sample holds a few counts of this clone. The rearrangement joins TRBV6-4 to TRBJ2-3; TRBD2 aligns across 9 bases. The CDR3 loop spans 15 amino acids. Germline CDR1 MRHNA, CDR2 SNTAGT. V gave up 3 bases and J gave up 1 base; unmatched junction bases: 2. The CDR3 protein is CASSESSGGTDTQYF. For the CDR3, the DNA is TGTGCCAGCAGTGAGTCTAGCGGGGGCACAGATACGCAGTATTTT.